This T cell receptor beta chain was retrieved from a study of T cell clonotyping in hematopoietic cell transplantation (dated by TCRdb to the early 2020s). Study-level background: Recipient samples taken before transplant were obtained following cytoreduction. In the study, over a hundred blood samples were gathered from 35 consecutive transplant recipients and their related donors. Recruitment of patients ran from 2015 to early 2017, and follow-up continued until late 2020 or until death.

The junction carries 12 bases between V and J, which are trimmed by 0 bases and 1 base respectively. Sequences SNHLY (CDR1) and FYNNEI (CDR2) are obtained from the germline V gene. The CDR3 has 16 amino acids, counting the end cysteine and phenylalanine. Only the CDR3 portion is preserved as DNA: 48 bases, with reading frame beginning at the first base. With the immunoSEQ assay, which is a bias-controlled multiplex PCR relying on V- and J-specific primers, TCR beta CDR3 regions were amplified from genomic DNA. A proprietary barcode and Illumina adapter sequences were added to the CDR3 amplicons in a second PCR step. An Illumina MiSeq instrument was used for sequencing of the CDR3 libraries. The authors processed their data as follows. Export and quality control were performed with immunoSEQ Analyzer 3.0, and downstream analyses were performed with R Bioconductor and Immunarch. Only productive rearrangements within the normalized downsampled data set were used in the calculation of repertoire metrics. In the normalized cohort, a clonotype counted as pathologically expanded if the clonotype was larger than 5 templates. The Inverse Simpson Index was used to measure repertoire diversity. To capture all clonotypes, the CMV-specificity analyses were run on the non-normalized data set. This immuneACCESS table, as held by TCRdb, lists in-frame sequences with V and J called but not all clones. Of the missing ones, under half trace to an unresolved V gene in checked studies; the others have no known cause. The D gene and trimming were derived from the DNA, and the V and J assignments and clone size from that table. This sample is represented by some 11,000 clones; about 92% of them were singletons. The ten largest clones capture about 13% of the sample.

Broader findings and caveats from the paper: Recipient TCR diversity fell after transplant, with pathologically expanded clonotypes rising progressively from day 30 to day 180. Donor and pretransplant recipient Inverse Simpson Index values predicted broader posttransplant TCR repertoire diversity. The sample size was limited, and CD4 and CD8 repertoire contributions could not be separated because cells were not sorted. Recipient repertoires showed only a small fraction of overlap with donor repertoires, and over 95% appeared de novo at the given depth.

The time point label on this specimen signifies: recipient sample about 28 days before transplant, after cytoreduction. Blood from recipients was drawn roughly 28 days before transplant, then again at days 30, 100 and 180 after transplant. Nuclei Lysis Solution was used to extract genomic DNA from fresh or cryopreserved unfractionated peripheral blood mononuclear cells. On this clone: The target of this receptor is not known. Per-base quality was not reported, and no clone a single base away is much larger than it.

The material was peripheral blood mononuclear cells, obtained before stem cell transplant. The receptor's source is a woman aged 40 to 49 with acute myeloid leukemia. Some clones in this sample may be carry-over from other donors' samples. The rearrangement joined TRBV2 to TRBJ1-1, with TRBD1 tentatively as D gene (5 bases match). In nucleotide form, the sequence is TGTGCCAGCAGTGAAGCGGGGCCGGGAGAGAACACTGAAGCTTTCTTT. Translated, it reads CASSEAGPGENTEAFF.